Listed here are 2 T cell receptor beta chains from one sample, sequenced in a study of blood T cell repertoires in COVID-19. Method: immunoSEQ multiplex PCR; TCRdb's copy keeps in-frame clones and lacks some. Among about 270,000 clones listed, about nine tenths were seen once. Sample: peripheral blood. The receptors were gathered from a man between 50 and 59 years old with acute or convalescent COVID-19.

CDR3 sequence reads: CASRPLGQGNTEAFF. Written as DNA, the CDR3 is TGTGCCAGCAGACCCTTGGGACAGGGAAACACTGAAGCTTTCTTT. The V call is TRBV27, the J call TRBJ1-1; 9 bases map to TRBD1. The CDR3 covers 15 residues. Germline CDR1 and CDR2: MNHEY and SMNVEV (reference sequence). V was pared by 6 bases and J by 2 bases, with 7 bases of the junction left unmatched.

This clone was seen only once. Other DNA sequences of this sample code for an identical CDR3. This rearrangement joins TRBV5-1 to TRBJ1-5, with D perhaps matching TRBD1 (6 bases). V gave up 4 bases and J gave up 0 bases, with 8 bases separating them. Germline V CDR1 and CDR2: SGHRS, YFSETQ. The CDR3 is 14 residues long. This chain's CDR3 is CASSLDSSNQPQHF. The DNA for the CDR3 is TGCGCCAGCAGCCTGGACAGTAGCAATCAGCCCCAGCATTTT.